The 28 T cell receptor beta chains given below trace back to one sample, sequenced in a study of regulatory T cells in long-lasting Graves disease. With iRepertoire HTBI primers and Arm-PCR of CDR3 regions, TCR beta libraries were built. TCRdb fed the multiplex PCR reads into MiXCR, producing one record per CDR3 protein. This sample has about 660,000 distinct CDR3 sequences, with 25% to 35% found just once. Specified time point: persistent/refractory GD, antithyroid drugs over 5 years with positive TRAb. Researchers made the TCR library from RNA that was extracted from PBMCs. The sample here was peripheral blood mononuclear cells (PBMCs), taken when the disease was refractory, from a patient treated with antithyroid drugs. The receptors originated from a female donor with Graves disease.

V gene TRBV20-1 combines with J gene TRBJ2-5; possibly TRBD1 for D (5 bases). Trimming took off 7 bases at V and 5 bases at J, with 14 bases between the two ends. There are 12 residues in the CDR3. The germline CDR1 and CDR2 sequences are DFQATT and SNEGSKA (reference sequence). The CDR3 nucleotides read TGCAGTGGTACGCAGGGTACCGAGACCCAGTACTTC. It specifies CSGTQGTETQYF.

This clonotype was recorded many times. The chain joins TRBV28 to TRBJ1-1, with 7 bases that match TRBD1. In germline, CDR1 is MDHEN, CDR2 SYDVKM. The CDR3 totals 16 residues. The V and J ends lost 3 bases and 2 bases, in that order; junction bases with no gene match: 9. CDR3 amino acids: CASSFYRDRLNTEAFF. For the CDR3, the DNA is TGTGCCAGCAGTTTCTACAGGGACAGACTTAACACTGAAGCTTTCTTT. The entire variable domain, with the rest obtained from reference TRBV28 and TRBJ1-1, is as follows: DVKVTQSSRYLVKRTGEKVFLECVQDMDHENMFWYRQDPGLGLRLIYFSYDVKMKEKGDIPEGYSVSREKKERFSLILESASTNQTSMYLCASSFYRDRLNTEAFFGQGTRLTVV.

This clonotype was detected only a few times. The V call is TRBV29-1, the J call TRBJ1-2, with 12 bases aligning to TRBD1. In germline, CDR1 is SQVTM, CDR2 ANQGSEA. There are 17 residues in the CDR3. V was clipped by 1 base and J by 3 bases; unmatched bases: 9. Written as DNA, the CDR3 is TGCAGCGTTGAAGGGCGGGACAGGGGGCGCTCGGACTATGGCTACACCTTC. It encodes CSVEGRDRGRSDYGYTF.

The J gene is TRBJ2-7, the V gene TRBV29-1, with 7 bases identical to TRBD1. The CDR3 contains 12 residues. The germline gives CDR1 SQVTM, CDR2 ANQGSEA. J was trimmed by 0 bases and V by 6 bases; bases with no gene match: 2. The CDR3 sequence: CSVQGSSYEQYF. The CDR3 DNA sequence: TGCAGCGTACAGGGGAGCTCCTACGAGCAGTACTTC.

V is TRBV20-1 and J is TRBJ1-1; 12 nucleotides line up with TRBD1. This CDR3 spans 15 amino acids. V gave up 2 bases and J gave up 5 bases; unmatched junction bases: 6. Germline V gives CDR1 DFQATT, CDR2 SNEGSKA (reference sequence). The CDR3 DNA reads as TGCAGTGCTAGATTACGGGACAGGGGGCGTACTGAAGCTTTCTTT. Translated: CSARLRDRGRTEAFF.

This clonotype was seen only a few times. This chain uses TRBV19 with TRBJ1-4; perhaps TRBD1 as D (5 bases). The germline V and J ends were trimmed by 3 bases and 7 bases, with 12 bases remaining between them. From germline, CDR1 is LNHDA and CDR2 SQIVND (reference sequence). The CDR3 has 14 residues. CDR3 residues: CASSMNGGTEKLFF. DNA of the CDR3: TGTGCCAGTAGTATGAACGGGGGAACTGAAAAACTGTTTTTT.

The V gene is TRBV5-6, the J gene TRBJ1-2, with D hard to call. V shed 0 bases and J shed 4 bases, with 10 bases lying between them. Germline V CDR1 and CDR2: SGHDT, YYEEEE. The CDR3 has 14 amino acids. CDR3 loop: CASSLGRKGYGYTF. The CDR3 DNA is TGTGCCAGCAGCTTGGGACGGAAAGGCTATGGCTACACCTTC. Complete variable domain (other parts from reference TRBV5-6 and TRBJ1-2): DAGVTQSPTHLIKTRGQQVTLRCSPKSGHDTVSWYQQALGQGPQFIFQYYEEEERQRGNFPDRFSGHQFPNYSSELNVNALLLGDSALYLCASSLGRKGYGYTFGSGTRLTVV.

This clonotype occurred a few times. This sequence joins TRBV11-2 and TRBJ2-7; D unresolved. The V gene lost 1 base and the J gene lost 5 bases, with 12 bases spanning the gap. Germline V gives CDR1 SGHAT, CDR2 FQNNGV. This CDR3 has 14 residues. In nucleotides, the CDR3 is TGTGCCAGCAGCTTAGGTTCCCCTTGGGACGAGCAGTACTTC. Protein product: CASSLGSPWDEQYF.

Remarks on this clonotype: Germline and junction disagree at one end, which may indicate a read error. The chain is built from TRBV11-2 and TRBJ1-1; weak D call: TRBD1 (6 bases). The CDR3 has 17 residues. Germline V lookup: CDR1 SGHAT, CDR2 FQNNGV. The CDR3 DNA follows: TGTGCCAGCAGCTTAGGGAAGGGTATGGGCAGGGGTACTGGAGCTTTCTTT. Translation: CASSLGKGMGRGTGAFF.

The CDR3 coding sequence is TGTGCCAGCAGTTTAGCGCTGACACCGAACACTGAAGCTTTCTTT. Encoded protein: CASSLALTPNTEAFF. This chain joins TRBV12-3 or TRBV12-4 and TRBJ1-1; unclear D gene. The CDR3 runs 15 residues. Trimming pared 0 bases from V and 1 base from J, leaving 9 bases between.

The rearrangement joins TRBV20-1 to TRBJ1-5; 8 nucleotides match TRBD1. This CDR3 is 15 amino acids long. V lost 6 bases, J lost 0 bases, and 7 bases stayed unmatched. Per germline, CDR1 DFQATT and CDR2 SNEGSKA (reference sequence). The CDR3 DNA follows: TGCAGTGCGGAGGACAGGGAGTATAGCAATCAGCCCCAGCATTTT. Amino acid sequence: CSAEDREYSNQPQHF.

This clonotype was seen many times. This chain joins TRBV27 and TRBJ1-6; D is ambiguous. In germline, CDR1 is MNHEY, CDR2 SMNVEV (reference sequence). The CDR3 loop spans 14 amino acids. Trimming shortened V by 6 bases and J by 6 bases, and 12 bases separated the two germline ends. The CDR3 sequence: CASSQLLINSPLHF. The DNA for the CDR3 is TGTGCCAGCAGCCAACTTTTGATTAATTCACCCCTCCACTTT.

The chain is built from TRBV20-1 and TRBJ1-5; D unclear. Germline V gene lookup returns CDR1 DFQATT and CDR2 SNEGSKA (reference sequence). Trimming removed 3 bases at V and 0 bases at J, with 15 bases between. The CDR3 consists of 16 residues. The CDR3 DNA sequence: TGCAGTGCTAGTGAGGGTTTTGTCCATAGCAATCAGCCCCAGCATTTT. This gives the protein CSASEGFVHSNQPQHF.

This clonotype has only one observation. J is TRBJ2-3 and V is TRBV2, with a possible D match to TRBD1 (6 bases). V was pared by 10 bases and J by 0 bases, with 11 bases between. CDR1 is SNHLY, CDR2 FYNNEI, per germline. The CDR3 runs to 13 residues. DNA of the CDR3: TGTGCCATAGGGACATCTAGCACAGATACGCAGTATTTT. Amino acids: CAIGTSSTDTQYF.

This clonotype was seen more than once but under ten times. The V call is TRBV5-1, the J call TRBJ1-2, with 8 positions matching TRBD1. The V segment lost 4 bases and the J segment 2 bases; nucleotides outside the gene matches: 4. Germline assignment: CDR1 SGHRS and CDR2 YFSETQ. The CDR3 has 14 amino acids. CDR3 amino acids: CASSRDRQNYGYTF. The CDR3 DNA reads as TGCGCCAGCAGCCGGGACAGGCAGAACTATGGCTACACCTTC.

This sequence joins TRBV7-9 and TRBJ2-7; 9 positions agree with TRBD1. J gave up 2 bases and V 4 bases, and 6 bases lay outside the gene matches. The CDR3 length is 15 residues. Germline V gene lookup returns CDR1 SEHNR and CDR2 FQNEAQ (reference sequence). The CDR3 region has the DNA TGTGCCAGCAGCTCTGACAGGGGGGTACCCTACGAGCAGTACTTC. Its translation: CASSSDRGVPYEQYF.

The rearrangement uses TRBV11-2 and TRBJ2-2, with 8 nucleotides matching TRBD2. This CDR3 contains 15 residues. In germline, CDR1 is SGHAT, CDR2 FQNNGV. The J segment lost 5 bases and the V segment lost 0 bases, leaving 2 bases of the junction unmatched. The chain's CDR3 is CASSLEGLGTGELFF. The CDR3 coding sequence is TGTGCCAGCAGCTTAGAGGGACTAGGAACCGGGGAGCTGTTTTTT.

There are a few counts of this clonotype. The V call is TRBV29-1, the J call TRBJ2-7; D call uncertain. Germline CDR1 and CDR2: SQVTM and ANQGSEA. CDR3 length equals 12 residues. Trimming took 7 bases from V and 6 from J, leaving 16 bases between them. CDR3 sequence: CSASMLRGEQYF. The CDR3 bases are TGCAGCGCCTCTATGCTGAGAGGCGAGCAGTACTTC.

The chain uses TRBV6-1 and TRBJ1-2, with 8 bases lining up with TRBD1. This CDR3 contains 13 residues. Losses at the gene ends were 6 bases for V and 7 bases for J; bases not matched to a gene: 7. The germline V gene has CDR1 MNHNS and CDR2 SASEGT. The CDR3 DNA is TGTGCCAGCAGCCGGACAGGGAGGGGTGGCTACACCTTC. It yields the protein CASSRTGRGGYTF.

This clonotype was detected a few times. The CDR3 protein is CSVDGEGYEQYF. The CDR3 coding sequence is TGCAGCGTTGATGGGGAGGGCTACGAGCAGTACTTC. V usage is TRBV29-1 and J usage is TRBJ2-7; 7 nucleotides align to TRBD2. Germline CDR1 SQVTM, CDR2 ANQGSEA. The CDR3 contains 12 residues. V was clipped by 3 bases and J by 3 bases; unmatched bases: 2.

The chain has TRBV10-1 and TRBJ1-1; D unresolved. Trimming took off 6 bases at V and 6 bases at J, with 14 bases between the two ends. Germline lookup yields CDR1 WNHNN and CDR2 SYGVQD (reference sequence). The CDR3 totals 13 residues. The CDR3 reads CASSLKIGAEAFF. The CDR3 nucleotides read TGCGCCAGCAGCCTGAAAATTGGGGCTGAAGCTTTCTTT.

This chain uses TRBV14 with TRBJ1-2; 7 positions match TRBD1. Germline V lookup: CDR1 SGHDN, CDR2 FVKESK. The J segment lost 3 bases and the V segment lost 3 bases, leaving 19 bases of the junction unmatched. The CDR3 has 19 amino acids. CDR3 DNA sequence: TGTGCCAGCAGCCAGGTACAATACCTGACAGGGAGAAAGGACTATGGCTACACCTTC. Translating gives CASSQVQYLTGRKDYGYTF.

This clonotype turned up a few times. This chain joins TRBV12-3 or TRBV12-4 and TRBJ1-2; D gene ambiguous. Trimming shortened V by 8 bases and J by 1 base, and 14 bases separated the two germline ends. The CDR3 length is 14 residues. The CDR3 nucleotides are TGTGCCAGCGGTTCCCTCTCGGGTAACTATGGCTACACCTTC. It codes for CASGSLSGNYGYTF.

The chain employs TRBV6-5 and TRBJ1-1; 9 bases agree with TRBD1. The trim removed 4 bases at V and 6 bases at J, leaving 6 bases unmatched. Germline values: CDR1 MNHEY, CDR2 SVGAGI. CDR3 length: 14 amino acids. This CDR3 is CASSLSQGAPEAFF. The CDR3, as DNA: TGTGCCAGCAGTTTGTCACAGGGGGCCCCTGAAGCTTTCTTT.

The CDR3 coding sequence is TGTGCCAGCAGCTCCATCCTCTCGACAGATAACTATGGCTACACCTTC. Its protein is CASSSILSTDNYGYTF. The chain uses TRBV6-1 and TRBJ1-2; D might be TRBD1 (5 bases). The CDR3 covers 16 residues. V shed 6 bases and J shed 1 base, with 18 bases lying between them. CDR1 is MNHNS, CDR2 SASEGT, per germline.

This clonotype was observed a handful of times. The chain links TRBV7-8 to TRBJ1-1, with 12 bases aligning to TRBD1. The CDR3 runs to 16 residues. Germline CDR1 SGHVS, CDR2 FQNEAQ. J gave up 8 bases and V 5 bases, and 12 bases lay outside the gene matches. CDR3 protein: CASSPIGTGGAGEAFF. In DNA, the CDR3 is TGTGCCAGCAGCCCAATAGGGACAGGGGGCGCTGGGGAAGCTTTCTTT.

CDR3 nucleotides: TGTGCCAGCAGTCCGTCCAAGGTGGCGGACAGGGCCTACGAGCAGTACTTC. The encoded protein is CASSPSKVADRAYEQYF. The V call is TRBV7-9, the J call TRBJ2-7; the match to TRBD1 covers 8 bases. V was clipped by 6 bases and J by 2 bases; unmatched bases: 15. CDR3 length equals 17 residues. Per germline, CDR1 SEHNR and CDR2 FQNEAQ (reference sequence).

This clonotype was counted between two and nine times. The chain links TRBV15 to TRBJ2-5; 8 nucleotides line up with TRBD2. The germline gives CDR1 LNHNV, CDR2 YYDKDF (reference sequence). The CDR3 is made up of 14 amino acids. Trimming took 4 bases from V and 5 from J; bases not matched to a gene: 6. Written as DNA, the CDR3 is TGTGCCACCAGCATCCAAAGCGGGAGTGAGACCCAGTACTTC. Translation gives CATSIQSGSETQYF.